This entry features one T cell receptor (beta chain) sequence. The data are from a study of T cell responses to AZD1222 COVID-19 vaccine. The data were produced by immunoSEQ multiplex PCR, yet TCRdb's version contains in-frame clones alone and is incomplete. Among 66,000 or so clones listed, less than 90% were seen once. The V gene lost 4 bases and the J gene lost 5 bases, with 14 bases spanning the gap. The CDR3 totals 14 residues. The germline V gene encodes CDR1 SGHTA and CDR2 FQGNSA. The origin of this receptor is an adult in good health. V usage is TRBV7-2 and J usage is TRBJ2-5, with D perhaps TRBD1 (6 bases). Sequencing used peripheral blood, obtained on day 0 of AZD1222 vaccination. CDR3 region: CASSSSLGAETQYF. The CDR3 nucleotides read TGTGCCAGCAGCTCCTCCCTGGGGGCCGAGACCCAGTACTTC.